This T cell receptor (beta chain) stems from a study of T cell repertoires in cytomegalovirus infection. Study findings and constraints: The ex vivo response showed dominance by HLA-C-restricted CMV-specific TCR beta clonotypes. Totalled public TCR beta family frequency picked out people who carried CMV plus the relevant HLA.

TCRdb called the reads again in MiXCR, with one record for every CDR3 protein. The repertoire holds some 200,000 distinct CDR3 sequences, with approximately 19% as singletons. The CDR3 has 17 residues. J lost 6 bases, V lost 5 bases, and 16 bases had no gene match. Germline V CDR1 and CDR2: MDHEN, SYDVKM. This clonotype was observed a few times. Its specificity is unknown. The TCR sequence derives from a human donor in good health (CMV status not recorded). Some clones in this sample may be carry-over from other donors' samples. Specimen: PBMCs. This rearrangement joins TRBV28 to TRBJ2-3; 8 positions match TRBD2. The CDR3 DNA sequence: TGTGCCAGCAGTCCGCGGACGGCCGGGACTAGGGTGGATACGCAGTATTTT. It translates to CASSPRTAGTRVDTQYF.